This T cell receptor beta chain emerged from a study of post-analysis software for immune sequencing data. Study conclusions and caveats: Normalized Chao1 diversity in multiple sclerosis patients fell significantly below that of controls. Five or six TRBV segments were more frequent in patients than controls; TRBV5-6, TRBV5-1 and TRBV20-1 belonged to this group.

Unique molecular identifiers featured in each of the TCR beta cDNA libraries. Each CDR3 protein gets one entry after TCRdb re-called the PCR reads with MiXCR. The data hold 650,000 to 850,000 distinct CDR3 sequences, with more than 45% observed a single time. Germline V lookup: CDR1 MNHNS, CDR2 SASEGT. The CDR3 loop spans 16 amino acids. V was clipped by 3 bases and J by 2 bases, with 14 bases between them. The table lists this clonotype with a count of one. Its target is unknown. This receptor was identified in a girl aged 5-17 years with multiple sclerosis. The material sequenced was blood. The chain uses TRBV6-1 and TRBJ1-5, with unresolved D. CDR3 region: CASSESGRPGNQPQHF. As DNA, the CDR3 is TGTGCCAGCAGTGAGTCGGGTCGGCCGGGCAATCAGCCCCAGCATTTT.